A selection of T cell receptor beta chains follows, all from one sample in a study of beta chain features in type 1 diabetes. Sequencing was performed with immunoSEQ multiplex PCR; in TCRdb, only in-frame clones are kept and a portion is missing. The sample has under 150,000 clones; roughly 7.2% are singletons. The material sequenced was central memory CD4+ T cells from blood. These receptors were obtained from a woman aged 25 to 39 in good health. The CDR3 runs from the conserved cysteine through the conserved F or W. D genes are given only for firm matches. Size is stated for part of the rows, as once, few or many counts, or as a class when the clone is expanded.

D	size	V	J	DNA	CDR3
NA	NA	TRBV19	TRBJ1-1	TGTGCCAGTAGAACTACCCTGAACACTGAAGCTTTCTTT	CASRTTLNTEAFF
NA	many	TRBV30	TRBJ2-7	TGTGCTCTGGAAGTGTGGGGGGCCTACGAGCAGTACTTC	CALEVWGAYEQYF
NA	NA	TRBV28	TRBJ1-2	TGTGCCAGCAGGCGAACACAGGGTAACTATGGCTACACCTTC	CASRRTQGNYGYTF
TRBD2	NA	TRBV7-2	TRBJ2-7	TGTGCCAGCAGCTCCATACAGCGGGGTGAGCAGTACTTC	CASSSIQRGEQYF
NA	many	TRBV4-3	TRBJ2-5	TGCGCCAGCAGCCAAATTAATTCACTCCGGGAGACCCAGTACTTC	CASSQINSLRETQYF
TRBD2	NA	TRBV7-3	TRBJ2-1	TGTGCCAGCAGCTCGGGGGGAGGGTCCGATGAGCAGTTCTTC	CASSSGGGSDEQFF
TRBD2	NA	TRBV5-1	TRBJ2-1	TGCGCCAGCAGCTTGGGGGCACTAGCGGGAGATGAGCAGTTCTTC	CASSLGALAGDEQFF
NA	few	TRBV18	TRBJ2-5	TGTGCCAGCTCACCATTAGCAGGGGATCAAGAGACCCAGTACTTC	CASSPLAGDQETQYF
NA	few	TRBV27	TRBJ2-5	TGTGCCAGCAGTTCCCAGCGGGTTCAAGAGACCCAGTACTTC	CASSSQRVQETQYF
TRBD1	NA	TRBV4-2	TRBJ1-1	TGTGCCAGCAGCCAAGGGGACAGAGGGACTGAAGCTTTCTTT	CASSQGDRGTEAFF
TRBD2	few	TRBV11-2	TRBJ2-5	TGTGCCAGCAGGCCGACTAGCGGGAGTGAGACCCAGTACTTC	CASRPTSGSETQYF
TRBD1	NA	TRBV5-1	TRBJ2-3	TGCGCCAGCAGCTGGGACAGGACTGACACAGATACGCAGTATTTT	CASSWDRTDTDTQYF
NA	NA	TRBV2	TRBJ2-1	TGTGCCAGCAGTGAAAGCTACAGAAGCTCCTACAATGAGCAGTTCTTC	CASSESYRSSYNEQFF
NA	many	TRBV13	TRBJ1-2	TGTGCCAGCAGCCCAACGGGGAACTATGGCTACACCTTC	CASSPTGNYGYTF
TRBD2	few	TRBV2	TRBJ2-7	TGTGCCAGCAAAACTGGGACTAGCAAAGACGAGCAGTACTTC	CASKTGTSKDEQYF
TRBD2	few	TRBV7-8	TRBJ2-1	TGTGCCAGCAGTCAACGATCTAGCGGGAGGTTGTTCTTC	CASSQRSSGRLFF
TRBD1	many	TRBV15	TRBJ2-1	TGTGCCACCAGCAGAGACCCGGGACAGGTTAATGAGCAGTTCTTC	CATSRDPGQVNEQFF
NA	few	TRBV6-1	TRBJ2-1	TGTGCCAGCAGTGTAGGGGCCTACAATGAGCAGTTCTTC	CASSVGAYNEQFF
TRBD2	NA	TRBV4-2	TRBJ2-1	TGTGCCAGCAGCCAAGTACTAGCGGGAGGGGGGTATGAGCAGTTCTTC	CASSQVLAGGGYEQFF
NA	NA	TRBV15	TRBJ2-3	TGTGCCACCAGCGCACTAGTTCCAGATACGCAGTATTTT	CATSALVPDTQYF
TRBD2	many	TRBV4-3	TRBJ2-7	TGCGCCAGCAGCCAAGAACTAGCGGGAGGGTACGAGCAGTACTTC	CASSQELAGGYEQYF
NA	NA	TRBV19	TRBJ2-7	TGTGCCAGCGGTAGCGTTTACGAGCAGTACTTC	CASGSVYEQYF
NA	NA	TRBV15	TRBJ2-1	TGTGCCACCTCGGCGGTGGATGAGCAGTTCTTC	CATSAVDEQFF
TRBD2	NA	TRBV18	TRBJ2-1	TGTGCCAGCTCAGTGACTAGCGGAGGGGACAATGAGCAGTTCTTC	CASSVTSGGDNEQFF
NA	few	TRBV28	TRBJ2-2	TGTGCCAGCAGTGTCCCAGGGGTCACCGGGGAGCTGTTTTTT	CASSVPGVTGELFF
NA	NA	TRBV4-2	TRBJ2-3	TGTGCCAGCAGCCAAGATAAAGGACTTGGGTCAGATACGCAGTATTTT	CASSQDKGLGSDTQYF
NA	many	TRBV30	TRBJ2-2	TGTGCCTGGAGTACCCTCCAGGACACCGGGGAGCTGTTTTTT	CAWSTLQDTGELFF
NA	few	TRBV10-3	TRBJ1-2	TGTGCCATCAGGGGGACTGAGAACTATGGCTACACCTTC	CAIRGTENYGYTF
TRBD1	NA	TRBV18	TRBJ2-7	TGTGCCAGCTCACAAGGGACAGGGGGCGCAGGACTTCCCTACGAGCAGTACTTC	CASSQGTGGAGLPYEQYF
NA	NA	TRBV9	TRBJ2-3	TGTGCCAGCAGCGTAGGACCGGGAGGCACAGATACGCAGTATTTT	CASSVGPGGTDTQYF
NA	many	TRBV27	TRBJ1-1	TGTGCCAGCAGTTTTAAGGGGCAGAACACTGAAGCTTTCTTT	CASSFKGQNTEAFF
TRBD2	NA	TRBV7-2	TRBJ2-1	TGTGCCAGCAGCTTAAGAGCGGGAGGGCCTGGTAATGATGAGCAGTTCTTC	CASSLRAGGPGNDEQFF
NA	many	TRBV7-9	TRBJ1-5	TGTGCCAGCAGCTTAGCGGGTAGCTACAATCAGCCCCAGCATTTT	CASSLAGSYNQPQHF
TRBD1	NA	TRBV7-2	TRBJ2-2	TGTGCCAGCAGGGCCCAGGGGGCGAACACCGGGGAGCTGTTTTTT	CASRAQGANTGELFF
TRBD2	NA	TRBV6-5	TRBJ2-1	TGTGCCAGCAGTTCCTGGACTAGCGGGAATGAGCAGTTCTTC	CASSSWTSGNEQFF
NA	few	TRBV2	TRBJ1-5	TGTGCCAGCAGTGAAGGGCCGGGGAGAGGCAATCAGCCCCAGCATTTT	CASSEGPGRGNQPQHF
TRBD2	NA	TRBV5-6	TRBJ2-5	TGTGCCAGCAGCTCCCGACTAGCGGGGGGAGAGACCCAGTACTTC	CASSSRLAGGETQYF
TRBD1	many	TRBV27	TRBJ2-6	TGTGCCAGCAGTTACACAGGGGGCTCTGGGGCCAACGTCCTGACTTTC	CASSYTGGSGANVLTF
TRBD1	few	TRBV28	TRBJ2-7	TGTGCCAGCAGTCCACTCGCGGGCCAACCGGGACAGGTGTATGGCGAGCAGTACTTC	CASSPLAGQPGQVYGEQYF
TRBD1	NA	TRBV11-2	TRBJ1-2	TGTGCCAGCAGCTTATCCCAGGGGGCGCGGTCCTACACCTTC	CASSLSQGARSYTF
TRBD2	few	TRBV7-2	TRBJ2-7	TGTGCCAGCAGGGCCGGGACTAGCGGGAGTAGAGTGTGGTACGAGCAGTACTTC	CASRAGTSGSRVWYEQYF
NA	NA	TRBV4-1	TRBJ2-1	TGCGCCAGCAGCCAAAGTGACGGGAAGGCCCGGTTCAATGAGCAGTTCTTC	CASSQSDGKARFNEQFF
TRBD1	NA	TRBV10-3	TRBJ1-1	TGTGCCATCAGATCGGGACAGATGAACACTGAAGCTTTCTTT	CAIRSGQMNTEAFF
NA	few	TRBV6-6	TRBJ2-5	TGTGCCAGCAGGGCAGTCCAAGAGACCCAGTACTTC	CASRAVQETQYF
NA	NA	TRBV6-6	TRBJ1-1	TGTGCCAGCAGTTGGACAGTGAACACTGAAGCTTTCTTT	CASSWTVNTEAFF
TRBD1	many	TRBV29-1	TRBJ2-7	TGCAGCGTTATCCCAGGGACAGGGGTCTACGAGCAGTACTTC	CSVIPGTGVYEQYF
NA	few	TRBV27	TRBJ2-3	TGTGCCAGCAGTTTATCTAGCGCCACAGATACGCAGTATTTT	CASSLSSATDTQYF
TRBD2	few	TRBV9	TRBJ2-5	TGTGCCAGCAGCGCACGATCGGGCGGGAGGGGGAAAGAGACCCAGTACTTC	CASSARSGGRGKETQYF
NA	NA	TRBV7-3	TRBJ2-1	TGTGCCAGCAGTACAGGTAGCTCCTACAATGAGCAGTTCTTC	CASSTGSSYNEQFF
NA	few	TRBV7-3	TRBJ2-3	TGTGCCAGCAGCTTAATTATTACAGATACGCAGTATTTT	CASSLIITDTQYF
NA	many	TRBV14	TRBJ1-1	TGTGCCAGCAGCCAAGACATGGACAGTGAAGCTTTCTTT	CASSQDMDSEAFF
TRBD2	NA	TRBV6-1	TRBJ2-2	TGTGCCAGCAGTGAACGCGGACTAGGGGGGGAGCTGTTTTTT	CASSERGLGGELFF
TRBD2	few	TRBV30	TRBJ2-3	TGTGCCTGGGACAGCGGGAGGGTTAGATCTAGCACAGATACGCAGTATTTT	CAWDSGRVRSSTDTQYF
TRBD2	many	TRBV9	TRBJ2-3	TGTGCCAGCAGCCTTAGCGGGCAGGTCACAGATACGCAGTATTTT	CASSLSGQVTDTQYF
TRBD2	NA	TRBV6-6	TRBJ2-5	TGTGCCATTACTAGCGGGACCCAAGTTCAAGAGACCCAGTACTTC	CAITSGTQVQETQYF
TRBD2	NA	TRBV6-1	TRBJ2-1	TGTGCCAGCAAGTTCGGTGACGAGCGGGAGAGGGAGCAGTTCTTC	CASKFGDEREREQFF
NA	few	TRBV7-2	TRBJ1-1	TGTGCCAGCAGCCCCCCTACAGGCAGGGTCCCTTGGAATACTGAAGCTTTCTTT	CASSPPTGRVPWNTEAFF
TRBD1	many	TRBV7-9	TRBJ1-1	TGTGCCAGCAGCCTGGGACAGCAGAACACTGAAGCTTTCTTT	CASSLGQQNTEAFF
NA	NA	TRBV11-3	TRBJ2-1	TGTGCCAGCAGCCACTCCAATGAGCAGTTCTTC	CASSHSNEQFF
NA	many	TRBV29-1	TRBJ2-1	TGCAGCGTTGCCGACAATGAGCAGTTCTTC	CSVADNEQFF